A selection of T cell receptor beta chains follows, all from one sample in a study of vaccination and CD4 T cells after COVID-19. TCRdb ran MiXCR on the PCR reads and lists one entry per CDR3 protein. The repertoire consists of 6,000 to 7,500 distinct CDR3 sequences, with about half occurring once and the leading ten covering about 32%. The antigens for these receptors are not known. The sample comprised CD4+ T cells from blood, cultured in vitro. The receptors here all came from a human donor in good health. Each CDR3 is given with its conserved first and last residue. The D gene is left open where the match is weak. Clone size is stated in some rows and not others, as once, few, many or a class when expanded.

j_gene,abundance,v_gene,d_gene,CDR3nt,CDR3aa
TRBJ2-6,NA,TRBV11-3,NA,TGTGCCAGCAGCCACTCTCGCTCTGGGGCCAACGTCCTGACTTTC,CASSHSRSGANVLTF
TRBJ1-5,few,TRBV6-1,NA,TGTGCCAGCAGTGAAGCGCTCATGACAGATAGCAATCAGCCCCAGCATTTT,CASSEALMTDSNQPQHF
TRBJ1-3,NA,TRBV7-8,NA,TGTGCCAGCAGCCACAGGATCGGGGTAGCCCTCTCTGGAAACACCATATATTTT,CASSHRIGVALSGNTIYF
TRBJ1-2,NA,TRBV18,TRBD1,TGTGCCAGCTCAAAACAGGGGGCCGACTATGGCTACACCTTC,CASSKQGADYGYTF
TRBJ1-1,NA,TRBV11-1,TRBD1,TGTGCCAGCAGACTTGGGACAGGGGGGGTAAACACTGAAGCTTTCTTT,CASRLGTGGVNTEAFF
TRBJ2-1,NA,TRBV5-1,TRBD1,TGCGCCAGCAGCCTGGGACAGGTGTACAATGAGCAGTTCTTC,CASSLGQVYNEQFF
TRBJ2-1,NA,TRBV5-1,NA,TGCGCCAGCAGCTCCGGGCCAGTCGGTGAGCAGTTCTTC,CASSSGPVGEQFF
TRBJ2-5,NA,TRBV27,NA,TGTGCCAGCAGTTTATCGGGGACCGTAGAGACCCAGCACTTC,CASSLSGTVETQHF
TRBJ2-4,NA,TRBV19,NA,TGTGCCAGTCTTGGAGGAAACATTCAGTACTTC,CASLGGNIQYF
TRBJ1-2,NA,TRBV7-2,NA,TGTGCCAGCAGCTTGTCTAGTACAGGAACGTTTTATGGCTACACCTTC,CASSLSSTGTFYGYTF
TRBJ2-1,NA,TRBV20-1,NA,TGCAGTGCTAGCCAAGGACTACCCTACAATGAGCAGTTCTTC,CSASQGLPYNEQFF
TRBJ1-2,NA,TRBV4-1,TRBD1,TGCGCCAGCAGCCCTACAATCGTGACAGGGTTCGACTATGGCTACACCTTC,CASSPTIVTGFDYGYTF
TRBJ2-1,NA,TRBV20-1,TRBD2,TGCAGTGCTAGCGGGGGGGACCCTTACAATGAGCAGTTCTTC,CSASGGDPYNEQFF
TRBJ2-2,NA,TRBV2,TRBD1,TGTGCCAGCAGACCGACAGGGGAATCCGGGGAGCTGTTTTTT,CASRPTGESGELFF
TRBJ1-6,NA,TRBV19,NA,TGTGCCAGTAGTCGGCAGGGTTTCGCAGATTCACCCCTCCACTTT,CASSRQGFADSPLHF
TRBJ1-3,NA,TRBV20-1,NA,TGCAGTGCGGCCGCAGGGTCCTCTGGAAACACCATATATTTT,CSAAAGSSGNTIYF
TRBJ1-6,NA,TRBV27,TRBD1,TGTGCCAGCGGACAGGAACCACCCTGGGGTTCACCCCTCCACTTT,CASGQEPPWGSPLHF
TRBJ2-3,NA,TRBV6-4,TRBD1,TGTGCCAGCAGTGAGACAGGGAGCACAGATACGCAGTATTTT,CASSETGSTDTQYF
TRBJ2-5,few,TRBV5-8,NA,TGTGCCAGCAGCCCTCGGACAGTTCCAGAGACCCAGTACTTC,CASSPRTVPETQYF
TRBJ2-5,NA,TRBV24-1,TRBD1,TGTGCCACCAGTGACGCCGGGACAGGGGAATTTGAGACCCAGTACTTC,CATSDAGTGEFETQYF
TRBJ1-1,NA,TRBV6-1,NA,TGTGCCAGCAGTGGATCCGGGTCCCGAGAAGCTTTCTTT,CASSGSGSREAFF
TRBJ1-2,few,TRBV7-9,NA,TGTGCCAGCAGCCTAGGGACTGAGTATGGCTACACCTTC,CASSLGTEYGYTF
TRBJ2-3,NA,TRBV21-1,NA,TGTGCCAGCAGCAAGGGCCCCCCAAGGTACACAGATACGCAGTATTTT,CASSKGPPRYTDTQYF
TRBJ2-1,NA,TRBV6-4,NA,TGTGCCAGCAGTGACAGCTCCTACAATGAGCAGTTCTTC,CASSDSSYNEQFF
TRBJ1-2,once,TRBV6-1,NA,TGTGCCAGCAGAAAAGGGGCTTTCGCTAACTATGGCTACACCTTC,CASRKGAFANYGYTF
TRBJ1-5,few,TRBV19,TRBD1,TGTGCCAGTAGCCCGACAGGGGGGAATCAGCCCCAGCATTTT,CASSPTGGNQPQHF
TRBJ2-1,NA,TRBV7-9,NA,TGTGCCAGCAGCCGGGAATCCGATGAGCAGTTCTTC,CASSRESDEQFF
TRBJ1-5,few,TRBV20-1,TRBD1,TGCAGTGCTAGCGGACAGGGATATCAGCCCCAGCATTTT,CSASGQGYQPQHF
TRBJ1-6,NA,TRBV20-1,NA,TGCAGTGCTAGTGAACAGGGAGATTCACCCCTCCACTTT,CSASEQGDSPLHF
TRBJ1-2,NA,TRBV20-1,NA,TGCAGTGCTAGATCAGAAGCGGACTCTAATGGCTACACCTTC,CSARSEADSNGYTF
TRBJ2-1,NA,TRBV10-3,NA,TGTGCCATCGCGGGCCCGGGGGGCGGAGAAACTAGCTCCTACAATGAGCAGTTCTTC,CAIAGPGGGETSSYNEQFF
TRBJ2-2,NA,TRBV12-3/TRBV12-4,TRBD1,TGTGCCAGCAGTTGGACAGGAAGCGGGGAGCTGTTTTTT,CASSWTGSGELFF
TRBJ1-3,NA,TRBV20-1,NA,TGCAGTGCTTCCCCCCAGGTGAACTCTGGAAACACCATATATTTT,CSASPQVNSGNTIYF
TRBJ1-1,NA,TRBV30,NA,TGTGCCTGGATAGGGCCGCAGGGCACTGAAGCTTTCTTT,CAWIGPQGTEAFF
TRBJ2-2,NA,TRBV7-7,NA,TGTGCTAGCAGCTTAGGTCGGACGGTGAACACCGGGGAGCTGTTTTTT,CASSLGRTVNTGELFF
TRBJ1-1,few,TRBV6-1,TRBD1,TGTGCCAGCACCCAAGGGAGGGGGCTCGGCACTGAAGCTTTCTTT,CASTQGRGLGTEAFF
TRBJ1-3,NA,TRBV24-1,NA,TGTGCCACTATACCCTCGGTGGTTGGAAACACCATATATTTT,CATIPSVVGNTIYF
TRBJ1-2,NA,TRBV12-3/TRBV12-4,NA,TGTGCCAGCAGTTTAGGGTACGGCTACACCTTC,CASSLGYGYTF
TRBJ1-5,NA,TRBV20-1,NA,TGCAGTGCTAGCGACGGATATCAGCCCCAGCATTTT,CSASDGYQPQHF
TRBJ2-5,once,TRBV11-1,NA,TGTGCCAGCAGCCCGGGGGCACTGAGTATCGGAGAGACCCAGTACTTC,CASSPGALSIGETQYF
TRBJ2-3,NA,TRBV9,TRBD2,TGTGCCAGCAGCGTAGATAGCGGGAGCACAGATACGCAGTATTTT,CASSVDSGSTDTQYF
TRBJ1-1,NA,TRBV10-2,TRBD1,TGCGCCAGCAGGGGACAGGGGACTGAAGCTTTCTTT,CASRGQGTEAFF
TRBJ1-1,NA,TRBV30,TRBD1,TGTGCCTTGGGGGGGTGGACAGGGAATACTGAAGCTTTCTTT,CALGGWTGNTEAFF
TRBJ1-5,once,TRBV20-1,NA,TGCAGTACTTTCAGGGTTGATCAGCCCCAGCATTTT,CSTFRVDQPQHF
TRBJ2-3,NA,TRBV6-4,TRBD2,TGTGCCAGCAGCCCCTTTCCGGGGGGGAGTTCAGATACGCAGTATTTT,CASSPFPGGSSDTQYF
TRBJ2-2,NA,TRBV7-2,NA,TGTGCCAGCAGCTTAGGTGGGGGTGGAGGGGAGCTGTTTTTT,CASSLGGGGGELFF
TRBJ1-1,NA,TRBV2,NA,TGTGCCAGCAGGGGCACCGCGAACACTGAAGCTTTCTTT,CASRGTANTEAFF
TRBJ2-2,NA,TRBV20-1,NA,TGCAGTGCTAGAGACGACACCGGGGAGCTGTTTTTT,CSARDDTGELFF
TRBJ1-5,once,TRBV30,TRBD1,TGTGCCTTCGGGGACAGGGATCAGCCCCAGCATTTT,CAFGDRDQPQHF
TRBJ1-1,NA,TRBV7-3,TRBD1,TGTGCCAGCAGCAGAGACAGGGACGCTGAAGCTTTCTTT,CASSRDRDAEAFF
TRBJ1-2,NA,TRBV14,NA,TGTGCCAGCAGCCTCCAGACAGGAAACTATGGCTACACCTTC,CASSLQTGNYGYTF
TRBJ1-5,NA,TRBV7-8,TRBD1,TGTGCCAGCAGCCCTCGGACAGGGTTTGATCAGCCCCAGCATTTT,CASSPRTGFDQPQHF
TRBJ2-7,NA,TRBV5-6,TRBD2,TGTGCCAGCAGATCACGCGGGGGGGCTGCCCCCTACGAGCAGTACTTC,CASRSRGGAAPYEQYF
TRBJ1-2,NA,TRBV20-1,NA,TGCAGTGCTAGAGCAGGGGACAACTATGGCTACACCTTC,CSARAGDNYGYTF